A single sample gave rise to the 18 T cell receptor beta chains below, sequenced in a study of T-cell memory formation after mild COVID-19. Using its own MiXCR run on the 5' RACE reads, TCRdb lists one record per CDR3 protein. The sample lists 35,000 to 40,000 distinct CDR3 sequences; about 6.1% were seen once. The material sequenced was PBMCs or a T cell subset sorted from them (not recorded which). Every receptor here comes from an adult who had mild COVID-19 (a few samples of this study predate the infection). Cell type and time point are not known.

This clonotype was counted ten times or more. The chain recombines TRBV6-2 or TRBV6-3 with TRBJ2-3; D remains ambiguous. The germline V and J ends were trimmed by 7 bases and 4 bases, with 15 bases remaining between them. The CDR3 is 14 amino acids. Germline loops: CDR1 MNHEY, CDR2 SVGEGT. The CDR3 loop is CASTRHSSADTQYF. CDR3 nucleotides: TGTGCCAGCACAAGGCACTCAAGCGCAGATACGCAGTATTTT.

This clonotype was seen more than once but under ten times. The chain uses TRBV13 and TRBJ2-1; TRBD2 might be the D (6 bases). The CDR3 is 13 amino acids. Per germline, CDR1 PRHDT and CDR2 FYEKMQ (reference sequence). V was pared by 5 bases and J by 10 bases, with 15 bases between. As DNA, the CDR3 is TGTGCCAGCAGCGTAACTCGGAGGGGAGAGCAGTTCTTC. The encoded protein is CASSVTRRGEQFF.

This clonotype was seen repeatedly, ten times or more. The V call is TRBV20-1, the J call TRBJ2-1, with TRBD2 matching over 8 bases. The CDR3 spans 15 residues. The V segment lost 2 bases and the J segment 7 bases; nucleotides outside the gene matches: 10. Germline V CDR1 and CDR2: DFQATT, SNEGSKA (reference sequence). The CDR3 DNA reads TGCAGTGCTAGACCCAGCGGGAGAGTGGGTAATGAGCAGTTCTTC. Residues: CSARPSGRVGNEQFF.

DNA for the CDR3: TGTGCCAGCAGCCCCACCGGAGGACGGACAGTACTTAACACTGAAGCTTTCTTT. Translation: CASSPTGGRTVLNTEAFF. The chain couples TRBV7-3 to TRBJ1-1; a possible D gene is TRBD1 (6 bases). Trimming took 5 bases from V and 2 from J, leaving 24 bases between them. This CDR3 contains 18 residues. Looked up from germline, CDR1 is SGHTA and CDR2 is FQGTGA.

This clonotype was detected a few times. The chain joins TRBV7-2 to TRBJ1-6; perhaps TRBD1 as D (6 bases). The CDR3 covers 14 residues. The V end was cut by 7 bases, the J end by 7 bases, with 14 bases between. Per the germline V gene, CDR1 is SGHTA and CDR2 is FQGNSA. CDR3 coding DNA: TGTGCCAGCACCCTGAGGGGGGGGAATTCACCCCTCCACTTT. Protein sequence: CASTLRGGNSPLHF. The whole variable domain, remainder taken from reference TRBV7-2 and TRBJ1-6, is GAGVSQSPSNKVTEKGKDVELRCDPISGHTALYWYRQSLGQGLEFLIYFQGNSAPDKSGLPSDRFSAERTGGSVSTLTIQRTQQEDSAVYLCASTLRGGNSPLHFGNGTRLTVT.

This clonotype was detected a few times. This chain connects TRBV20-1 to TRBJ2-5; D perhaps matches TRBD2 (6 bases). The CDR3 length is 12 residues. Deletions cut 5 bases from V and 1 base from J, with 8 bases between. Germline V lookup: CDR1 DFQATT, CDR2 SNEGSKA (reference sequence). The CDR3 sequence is CSAPGLQETQYF. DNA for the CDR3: TGCAGTGCTCCGGGACTCCAAGAGACCCAGTACTTC.

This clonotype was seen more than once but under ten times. CDR3 in amino acids: CASSLGVAGGDNEQFF. The CDR3, as DNA: TGTGCCAGTAGTTTAGGGGTAGCGGGAGGGGACAATGAGCAGTTCTTC. V usage is TRBV19 and J usage is TRBJ2-1; 11 nucleotides match TRBD2. The CDR3 spans 16 residues. Germline CDR1 reads LNHDA; CDR2 reads SQIVND (reference sequence). The ends lost 5 bases at V and 5 bases at J; junction bases unmatched: 8.

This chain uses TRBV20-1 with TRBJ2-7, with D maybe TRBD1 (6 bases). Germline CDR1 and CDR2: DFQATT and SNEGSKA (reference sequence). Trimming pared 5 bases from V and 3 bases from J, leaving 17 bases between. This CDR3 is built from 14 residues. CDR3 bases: TGCAGTGCTCCGAGGTGGGACACCAGCTACGAGCAGTACTTC. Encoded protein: CSAPRWDTSYEQYF.

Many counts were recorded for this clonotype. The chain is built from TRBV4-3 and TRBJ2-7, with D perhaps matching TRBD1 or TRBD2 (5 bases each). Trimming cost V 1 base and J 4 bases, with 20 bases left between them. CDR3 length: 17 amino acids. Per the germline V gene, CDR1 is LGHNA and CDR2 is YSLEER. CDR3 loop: CASSQGARGAGVYEQYF. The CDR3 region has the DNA TGCGCCAGCAGCCAAGGGGCAAGAGGGGCAGGAGTATACGAGCAGTACTTC.

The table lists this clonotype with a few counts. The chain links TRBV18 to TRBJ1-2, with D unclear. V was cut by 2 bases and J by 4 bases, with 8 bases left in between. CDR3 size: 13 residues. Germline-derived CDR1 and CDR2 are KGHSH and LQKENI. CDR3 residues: CASSPETAYGYTF. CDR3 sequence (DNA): TGTGCCAGCTCACCAGAGACGGCCTATGGCTACACCTTC.

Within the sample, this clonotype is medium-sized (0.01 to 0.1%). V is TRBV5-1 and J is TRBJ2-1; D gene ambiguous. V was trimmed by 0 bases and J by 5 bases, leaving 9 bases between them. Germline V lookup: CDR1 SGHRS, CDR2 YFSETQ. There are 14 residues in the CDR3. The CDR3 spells CASSLDPENNEQFF. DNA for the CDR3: TGCGCCAGCAGCTTGGATCCGGAGAACAATGAGCAGTTCTTC. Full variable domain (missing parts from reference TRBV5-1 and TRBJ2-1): KAGVTQTPRYLIKTRGQQVTLSCSPISGHRSVSWYQQTPGQGLQFLFEYFSETQRNKGNFPGRFSGRQFSNSRSEMNVSTLELGDSALYLCASSLDPENNEQFFGPGTRLTVL.

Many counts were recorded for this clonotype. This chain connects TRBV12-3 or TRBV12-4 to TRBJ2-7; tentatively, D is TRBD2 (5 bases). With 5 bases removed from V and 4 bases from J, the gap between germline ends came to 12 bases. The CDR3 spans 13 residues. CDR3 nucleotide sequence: TGTGCCAGCAGTCCCTCCGGCGGGTACGAGCAGTACTTC. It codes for CASSPSGGYEQYF.

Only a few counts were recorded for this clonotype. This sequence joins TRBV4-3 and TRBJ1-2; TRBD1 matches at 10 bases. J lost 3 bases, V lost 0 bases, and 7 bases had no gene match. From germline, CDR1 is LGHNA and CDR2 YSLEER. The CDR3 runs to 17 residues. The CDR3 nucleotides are TGCGCCAGCAGCCAAGATGCCCGACAGGGGGCGTACTATGGCTACACCTTC. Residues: CASSQDARQGAYYGYTF.

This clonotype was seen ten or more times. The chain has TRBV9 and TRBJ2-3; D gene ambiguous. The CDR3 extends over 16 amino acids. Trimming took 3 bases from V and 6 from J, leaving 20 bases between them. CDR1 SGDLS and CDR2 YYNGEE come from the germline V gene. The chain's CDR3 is CASSANLGRIDDTQYF. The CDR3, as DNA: TGTGCCAGCAGCGCCAATCTGGGTCGGATCGATGATACGCAGTATTTT.

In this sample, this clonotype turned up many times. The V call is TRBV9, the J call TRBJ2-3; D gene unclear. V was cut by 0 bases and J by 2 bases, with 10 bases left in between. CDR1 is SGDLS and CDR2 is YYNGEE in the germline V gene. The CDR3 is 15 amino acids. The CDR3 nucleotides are TGTGCCAGCAGCGTAGATTTGGCGGCCACAGATACGCAGTATTTT. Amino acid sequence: CASSVDLAATDTQYF. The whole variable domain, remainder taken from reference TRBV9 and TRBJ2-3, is DSGVTQTPKHLITATGQRVTLRCSPRSGDLSVYWYQQSLDQGLQFLIQYYNGEERAKGNILERFSAQQFPDLHSELNLSSLELGDSALYFCASSVDLAATDTQYFGPGTRLTVL.

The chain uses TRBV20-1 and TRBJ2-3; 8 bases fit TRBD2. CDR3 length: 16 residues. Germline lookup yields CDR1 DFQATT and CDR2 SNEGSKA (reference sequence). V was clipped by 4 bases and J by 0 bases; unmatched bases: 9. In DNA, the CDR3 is TGCAGTGCTAAGGCGGGGGGCCACTCTAGCACAGATACGCAGTATTTT. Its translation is CSAKAGGHSSTDTQYF.

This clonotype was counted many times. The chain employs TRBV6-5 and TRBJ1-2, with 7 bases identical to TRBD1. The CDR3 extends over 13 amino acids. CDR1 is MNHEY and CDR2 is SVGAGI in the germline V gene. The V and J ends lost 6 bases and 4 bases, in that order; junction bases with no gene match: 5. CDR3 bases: TGTGCCAGCAGACAAAGGGACAGCTATGGCTACACCTTC. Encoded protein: CASRQRDSYGYTF.

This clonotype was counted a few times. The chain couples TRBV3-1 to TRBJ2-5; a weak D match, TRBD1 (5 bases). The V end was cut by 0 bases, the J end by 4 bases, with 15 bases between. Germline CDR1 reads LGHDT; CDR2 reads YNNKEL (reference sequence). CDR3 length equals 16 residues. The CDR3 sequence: CASSQEGVRARETQYF. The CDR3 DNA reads TGTGCCAGCAGCCAAGAAGGGGTCAGAGCTCGAGAGACCCAGTACTTC.